The source of this T cell receptor (beta chain) is a study of blood T cell repertoires in COVID-19. About the research overall: The study drew acute and convalescent COVID-19 samples from the United States, Italy and Spain.

V dropped 0 bases and J dropped 4; count of bases not matched to a gene: 6. Germline V gene data show CDR1 as SGDLS and CDR2 as YYNGEE. This CDR3 region has 16 residues. Authors' processing steps: Amplification from reference gene primers served as the basis for estimated nucleated cell counts. Profiled with immunoSEQ multiplex PCR; TCRdb holds only in-frame clones, not every one. V, J and clone size were drawn from that table, and D and trimming were deduced from the DNA. The sample shows some 19,000 clones, 77% of them seen only once. Those enrolled in Seattle joined during active infection and were followed longitudinally afterward.

The sample comprised peripheral blood. The rearrangement uses TRBV9 and TRBJ1-1; 10 positions match TRBD1. The source is a man aged 65 to 79 with COVID-19, enrolled during active disease. The CDR3 sequence: CASSVGTGGRGTEAFF. The CDR3, as DNA: TGTGCCAGCAGCGTAGGGACAGGGGGTCGTGGCACTGAAGCTTTCTTT.